A selection of T cell receptor beta chains follows, all from one sample in a study of post-analysis software for immune sequencing data. From the PCR reads, TCRdb called clonotypes with MiXCR, one entry per CDR3 protein. This table has about 820,000 distinct CDR3 sequences, under 70% appearing once. The sample was blood. These receptors originate from a girl between 5 and 17 years old with multiple sclerosis. CDR3s include the opening cysteine and the closing phenylalanine or tryptophan. Each record gives: D gene, J gene, V gene, CDR3 length, clone size, CDR3 DNA, CDR3 protein. The D gene is left open where the match is weak. Clone size is not always given. Where it is, it says once, few, many or a class for expanded clones.

D: -
J: TRBJ2-1
V: TRBV20-1
length: 14
size: -
DNA: TGCAGTGCTAGTAGGCGGAGCTCCTACAATGAGCAGTTCTTC
CDR3: CSASRRSSYNEQFF

D: -
J: TRBJ1-2
V: TRBV12-3/TRBV12-4
length: 15
size: -
DNA: TGTGCCAGCAGTTTAGGGGACGGAATTAACTATGGCTACACCTTC
CDR3: CASSLGDGINYGYTF

D: -
J: TRBJ1-2
V: TRBV30
length: 14
size: -
DNA: TGTGCCTGGAGTGTGTGGGCTCTTACGGGTGGCTACACCTTC
CDR3: CAWSVWALTGGYTF

D: -
J: TRBJ2-7
V: TRBV6-5
length: 14
size: -
DNA: TGTGCCAGCCGGACTTTGGGGGCCTCCTACGAGCAGTACTTC
CDR3: CASRTLGASYEQYF

D: -
J: TRBJ2-1
V: TRBV7-6
length: 16
size: -
DNA: TGTGCCAGCAGCCGCCTTGGAGGGGGGGCCTACAATGAGCAGTTCTTC
CDR3: CASSRLGGGAYNEQFF

D: -
J: TRBJ2-3
V: TRBV11-2
length: 13
size: few
DNA: TGTGCCAGCAGCCGATTGGGGGCCAATACGCAGTATTTT
CDR3: CASSRLGANTQYF

D: TRBD1
J: TRBJ2-7
V: TRBV10-3
length: 14
size: -
DNA: TGTGCCATCTGCGCGGGACAGGGGAACTACGAGCAGTACTTC
CDR3: CAICAGQGNYEQYF

D: -
J: TRBJ2-1
V: TRBV29-1
length: 13
size: -
DNA: TGCAGCGTTCGGGGAGTTACTTTCAATGAGCAGTTCTTC
CDR3: CSVRGVTFNEQFF

D: TRBD2
J: TRBJ2-5
V: TRBV10-3
length: 18
size: few
DNA: TGTGCCATCAGTGAGTCCTATCCTAGCCTGACTAGCACCGAGACCCAGTACTTC
CDR3: CAISESYPSLTSTETQYF

D: TRBD2
J: TRBJ2-2
V: TRBV20-1
length: 17
size: few
DNA: TGCAGTGCTAGAGAGACGAGGGCGGGGGTGTTCACCGGGGAGCTGTTTTTT
CDR3: CSARETRAGVFTGELFF

D: TRBD1
J: TRBJ2-1
V: TRBV7-3
length: 12
size: -
DNA: TGTGCCAGCAGCGCACTAGGGGACAGACGGTTCTTC
CDR3: CASSALGDRRFF

D: TRBD1
J: TRBJ2-7
V: TRBV5-1
length: 16
size: once
DNA: TGCGCCAGCAGCATAGGACAGGGCGAAACGGACTACGAGCAGTACTTC
CDR3: CASSIGQGETDYEQYF

D: TRBD1
J: TRBJ2-1
V: TRBV6-4
length: 16
size: -
DNA: TGTGCCAGCAGTGACGGGACAGGGGGATCCTACAATGAGCAGTTCTTC
CDR3: CASSDGTGGSYNEQFF

D: TRBD2
J: TRBJ2-3
V: TRBV4-1
length: 20
size: -
DNA: TGCGCCAGCAGCCAAGTTAGAGGGCTAGCGGGGGGCGCATCCACAGATACGCAGTATTTT
CDR3: CASSQVRGLAGGASTDTQYF

D: -
J: TRBJ1-2
V: TRBV7-2
length: 15
size: -
DNA: TGTGCCAGCAGCTCCGTCGGGGTTGATAGCTATGGCTGCACCTTC
CDR3: CASSSVGVDSYGCTF

D: TRBD1
J: TRBJ2-7
V: TRBV7-9
length: 18
size: -
DNA: TGTGCCAGCAGCTTAGGAGAATTGGGACAGGGGGGTTCCTACGAGCAGTACTTC
CDR3: CASSLGELGQGGSYEQYF

D: -
J: TRBJ1-1
V: TRBV7-2
length: 15
size: -
DNA: TGTGCCAGCAGCTTAGTGCAGGGCCGGAACACTGAAGCTTTCTTT
CDR3: CASSLVQGRNTEAFF

D: TRBD2
J: TRBJ2-1
V: TRBV5-6
length: 15
size: -
DNA: TGTGCCAGCAGCTATCCGGGACTAGGGAACAATGAGCAGTTCTTC
CDR3: CASSYPGLGNNEQFF

D: -
J: TRBJ2-7
V: TRBV30
length: 16
size: -
DNA: TGTGCCTGGAGTGCCCGGGCCCAACTCCGGGTCTACGAGCAGTACTTC
CDR3: CAWSARAQLRVYEQYF

D: -
J: TRBJ2-7
V: TRBV20-1
length: 16
size: -
DNA: TGCAGTGCTAGAGATTTTGGGACCGGGTTTTTGAACGAGCAGTACTTC
CDR3: CSARDFGTGFLNEQYF

D: -
J: TRBJ2-4
V: TRBV28
length: 15
size: -
DNA: TGTGCCAGCAGGTCGACAAGTCCAGCCAAAAACACTCAGTACTTC
CDR3: CASRSTSPAKNTQYF

D: TRBD2
J: TRBJ2-7
V: TRBV20-1
length: 20
size: few
DNA: TGCAGTGCTAGGGCCCTCGGCGGGACTAGCGGGAGTTACAATGGCTACGAGCAGTACTTC
CDR3: CSARALGGTSGSYNGYEQYF